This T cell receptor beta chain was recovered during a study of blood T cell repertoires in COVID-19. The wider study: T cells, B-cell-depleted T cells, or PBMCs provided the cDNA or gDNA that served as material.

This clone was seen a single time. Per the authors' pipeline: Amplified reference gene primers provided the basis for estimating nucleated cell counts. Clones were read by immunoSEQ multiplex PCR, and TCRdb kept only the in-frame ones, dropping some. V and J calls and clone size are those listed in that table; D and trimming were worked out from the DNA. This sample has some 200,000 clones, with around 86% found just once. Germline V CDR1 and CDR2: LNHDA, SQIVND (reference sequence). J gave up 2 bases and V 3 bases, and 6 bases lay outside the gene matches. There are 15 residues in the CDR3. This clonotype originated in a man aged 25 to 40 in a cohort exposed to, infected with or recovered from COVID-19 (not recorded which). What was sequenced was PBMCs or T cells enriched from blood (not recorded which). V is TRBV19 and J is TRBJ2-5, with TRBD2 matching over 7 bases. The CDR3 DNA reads TGTGCCAGTAGTATGGGCGGCGGGAGTCAAGAGACCCAGTACTTC. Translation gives CASSMGGGSQETQYF.